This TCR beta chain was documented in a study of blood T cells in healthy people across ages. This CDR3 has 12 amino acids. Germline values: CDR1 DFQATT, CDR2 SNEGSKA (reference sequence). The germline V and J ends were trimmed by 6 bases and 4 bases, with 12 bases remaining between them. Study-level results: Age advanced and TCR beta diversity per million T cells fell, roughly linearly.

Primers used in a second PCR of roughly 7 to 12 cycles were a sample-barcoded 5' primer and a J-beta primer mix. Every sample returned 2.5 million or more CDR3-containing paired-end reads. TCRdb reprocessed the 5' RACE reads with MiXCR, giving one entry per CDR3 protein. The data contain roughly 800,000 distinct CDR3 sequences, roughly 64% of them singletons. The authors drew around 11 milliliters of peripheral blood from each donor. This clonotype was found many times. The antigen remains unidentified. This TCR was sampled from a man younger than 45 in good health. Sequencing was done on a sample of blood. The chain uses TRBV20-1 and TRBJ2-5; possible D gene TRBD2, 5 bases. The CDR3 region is CSAHRAGETQYF. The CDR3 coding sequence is TGCAGTGCCCACCGGGCGGGAGAGACCCAGTACTTC.